The entry that follows covers one T cell receptor (beta chain) sequence. Its antigen has not been determined. No qualities accompany the bases; no much larger clone lies one base away. The donors were healthy, HIV-negative adults who had no recently reported acute infections or vaccinations. Only Caucasian adults living in Nashville, Tennessee, USA were represented among the donors. CD4+ T cells were enriched by magnetic negative selection, after which naive cells were positively selected on CD45RA and the negative fraction was taken as the memory subset. After blood collection by leukapheresis, PBMCs were isolated using Ficoll-Histopaque density gradient centrifugation and then cryopreserved in the vapor phase of liquid nitrogen. Purity and quantity of every magnetically sorted T cell population were checked by analytical flow cytometry. From each sorted fraction, genomic DNA was isolated and quantified by UV absorbance on a Nanodrop 2000c.

Using the deep immunoSEQ assay, multiplex PCR amplified TCR CDR3 regions from genomic DNA. Extracted genomic DNA from each cell subset was distributed evenly across all wells of several immunoSEQ 96-well plates, and each plate was treated as a replicate. Each replicate PCR for sorted subsets received around 200 ng genomic DNA, equal to about 30,000 T cell genomes. The purified libraries were quantified using a Qubit 3.0 fluorometer, sized with a Bioanalyzer 2100, and then quantified again using the KAPA Library Quantification kit. Each immunoSEQ 96-well plate was sequenced on its own single-read 150-cycle Illumina NextSeq 550 flow cell. In the paper's pipeline: Because only junctional sequences without quality scores were contained in the immunoSEQ output, filtering matching that applied to full-length reads could not be performed. To assign V/J genes and CDR3, sequences were annotated using PyIR, a Python wrapper for IgBLAST v1.9, with IMGT germline references. Reads with weak V/J assignments (E-value above 1e-6), missing CDR3, stop codons, out-of-frame junctions, or ambiguous translated residues were removed. A V3J clonotype was defined by an identical inferred V gene, J gene, and CDR3 amino acid sequence. Percentage overlap between repertoires was calculated by dividing the number of shared unique clonotypes by the size of the smaller repertoire. Richness of each repertoire was evaluated using RTK rarefaction, the Chao1 estimator, and Recon v2.1 estimates of unobserved clonotypes. For all TCRbeta clonotypes obtained by the gDNA method from a few donors, generation probabilities were computed with OLGA. This is the immuneACCESS table as TCRdb keeps it, with only in-frame sequences that have V and J called. A part of the clones is gone; compared with another copy, unresolved V genes explain less than half, and the rest is unexplained. The V and J calls and clone size come from that table; D and trimming were worked out from the DNA. Recorded for this sample are more than 900,000 clones; approximately 80% of them occurred a single time. The ten largest clones take up 0.6% to 0.7% of the sample.

The data stem from a study of shared clonotypes between healthy human individuals (dated by TCRdb to about 2020). With respect to the entire study: A couple of women and three men aged 18 to 49 years were included in the cohort. Per donor, three plates each were used for CD4 naive and CD4 memory, two for CD8 naive, and one for CD8 memory. The study deeply sequenced blood TCR repertoires of five healthy adults to estimate repertoire size and the extent of clonotype sharing between individuals. Libraries were prepared and TCR repertoires were sequenced by different laboratories using diverse techniques, in order to increase sequencing depth and limit assay-specific biases. Each donor's leukapheresis produced roughly between about 0.9 and 9.5 billion PBMCs.

Summary of the overall study and its limitations: Naive subsets generally had larger estimated clonotype richness than memory subsets. Pairwise subsampling led to the expectation that sequencing depth would affect the degree of clonotype sharing among donors. Because the study included only a small number of donors, the genetic and exposure-history diversity represented was limited. About 5% of naive CD4, around 4% of naive CD8, approximately 2.2% of memory CD4, and more than 0.35% of memory CD8 clonotypes were shared across a few donors. Sampling was restricted to blood, and TCR repertoires in tissues likely differ from the TCR repertoires found in blood. Clonotypes shared by all four sorted-subset donors showed higher generation probabilities than non-shared clonotypes. Even with the large sequencing depth, rarefaction of the sorted-subset datasets indicated that sequencing was incomplete.

From cysteine to phenylalanine, the CDR3 is 13 amino acids long. The retained sequence is limited to the CDR3, 39 bases, with the frame set at the first base. The germline V end is reduced by 5 bases and the J end by 6 bases; junction bases left unmatched: 1. Taken from the germline V gene, the CDR1 and CDR2 loops are SGHNT and YENEEA. The chain joins TRBV11-3 to TRBJ2-2; TRBD1 aligns with 9 central bases. Sequencing was carried out using memory CD4+ T cells from PBMCs. The cell subset or site label on this specimen signifies: CD45RA-negative fraction. This TCR came from a man between 18 and 35 years old in good health. Some clones in this sample may be carry-over from other donors' samples. Here is the DNA: TGTGCCAGCAGCCGGACAGGGGCCGGGGAGCTGTTTTTT. Its protein product is CASSRTGAGELFF.